A selection of T cell receptor beta chains follows, all from one sample in a study of response to subunit inactivated influenza vaccine. TCRdb redid the calling of the RT-PCR reads with MiXCR, one entry per CDR3 protein. The repertoire holds hundreds of thousands of distinct CDR3 sequences, roughly 27% seen once, with approximately 2% in the top ten. The material sequenced was CD4+ T cells sorted from PBMCs, taken about 5 days after vaccination. All receptors come from a middle-aged man who received an inactivated influenza vaccine. Both conserved end residues are part of each CDR3. The D gene is left open where the match is weak. Some rows have no size entry. The others give once, few or many, or a class for an expanded clone.

j_gene: TRBJ2-2; d_gene: TRBD1; abundance: few; v_gene: TRBV6-2/TRBV6-3; CDR3nt: TGTGCCAGCAGTAGGGGGACAGCAGGCGGGGAGCTGTTTTTT; CDR3aa: CASSRGTAGGELFF
j_gene: TRBJ2-5; d_gene: -; abundance: few; v_gene: TRBV23-1; CDR3nt: TGCGCCAGCACCATCAAGCCCCCCCCCAGGGTCCTTGAGACCCAGTACTTC; CDR3aa: CASTIKPPPRVLETQYF
j_gene: TRBJ1-2; d_gene: -; abundance: -; v_gene: TRBV6-5; CDR3nt: TGTGCCAGCAGTTACTCCAGGGGTAACTGGTATGGCTACACCTTC; CDR3aa: CASSYSRGNWYGYTF
j_gene: TRBJ2-7; d_gene: TRBD1; abundance: -; v_gene: TRBV5-5; CDR3nt: TGTGCCAGCAGCAAGACAGGGGTCTACGAGCAGTACTTC; CDR3aa: CASSKTGVYEQYF
j_gene: TRBJ1-5; d_gene: -; abundance: -; v_gene: TRBV29-1; CDR3nt: TGCAGCGTTGTGGTCGGGGGATATAGCAATCAGCCCCAGCATTTT; CDR3aa: CSVVVGGYSNQPQHF
j_gene: TRBJ1-3; d_gene: -; abundance: few; v_gene: TRBV30; CDR3nt: TGTGCCTGGAGTCAACTTGGAAACACCATATATTTT; CDR3aa: CAWSQLGNTIYF
j_gene: TRBJ1-2; d_gene: -; abundance: few; v_gene: TRBV20-1; CDR3nt: TGCAGTGCCACTATCGGCTATGGCTACACCTTC; CDR3aa: CSATIGYGYTF
j_gene: TRBJ1-1; d_gene: TRBD1; abundance: few; v_gene: TRBV6-5; CDR3nt: TGTGCCAGCAGTTACTTATGGACAGGGGGCGCGAACACTGAAGCTTTCTTT; CDR3aa: CASSYLWTGGANTEAFF
j_gene: TRBJ2-2; d_gene: -; abundance: -; v_gene: TRBV7-9; CDR3nt: TGTGCCAGCAGTCCCGGGACTGGCGGGGAGCTGTTTTTT; CDR3aa: CASSPGTGGELFF
j_gene: TRBJ2-2; d_gene: -; abundance: few; v_gene: TRBV20-1; CDR3nt: TGCAGTGCTAGGGACGGGACGCTCGGGGAGCTGTTTTTT; CDR3aa: CSARDGTLGELFF
j_gene: TRBJ2-1; d_gene: -; abundance: -; v_gene: TRBV11-2; CDR3nt: TGTGCCAGCAGCTTAGATCTCCAGAGCTCCTACAATGAGCAGTTCTTC; CDR3aa: CASSLDLQSSYNEQFF
j_gene: TRBJ2-1; d_gene: -; abundance: -; v_gene: TRBV11-2; CDR3nt: TGTGCCAGCAGTACCGGGGTAGGATACCGGGCCAATGAGCAGTTCTTC; CDR3aa: CASSTGVGYRANEQFF
j_gene: TRBJ2-5; d_gene: TRBD1; abundance: few; v_gene: TRBV29-1; CDR3nt: TGCAGCGTTGTAAAGCTTCTATGGACAGGGCAACAAGAGACCCAGTACTTC; CDR3aa: CSVVKLLWTGQQETQYF
j_gene: TRBJ2-7; d_gene: -; abundance: once; v_gene: TRBV20-1; CDR3nt: TGCAGTGCTAGTTTGGGGCACAGGTTCTCCTACGAGCAGTACTTC; CDR3aa: CSASLGHRFSYEQYF
j_gene: TRBJ2-7; d_gene: -; abundance: -; v_gene: TRBV20-1; CDR3nt: TGCAGTGCTAGAGATCAGAGAAGGAGCTCCTACGAGCAGTACTTC; CDR3aa: CSARDQRRSSYEQYF
j_gene: TRBJ2-1; d_gene: -; abundance: few; v_gene: TRBV6-4; CDR3nt: TGTGCCAGCAGTGAGTCACCCCAAGTGGGTTGTATGGATCCCGAGCAGTTCTTC; CDR3aa: CASSESPQVGCMDPEQFF
j_gene: TRBJ1-4; d_gene: -; abundance: few; v_gene: TRBV2; CDR3nt: TGTGCCAGCAGTGTTTTGCAGGGAGTTAATGAAAAACTGTTTTTT; CDR3aa: CASSVLQGVNEKLFF
j_gene: TRBJ1-1; d_gene: -; abundance: -; v_gene: TRBV5-1; CDR3nt: TGCGCCAGCAGCTTCGGACGGAGGGGCGTTGAAGCTTTCTTT; CDR3aa: CASSFGRRGVEAFF
j_gene: TRBJ1-1; d_gene: -; abundance: -; v_gene: TRBV9; CDR3nt: TGTGCCAGCAGCGTAGAAGACAGTGGCCACACTGAAGCTTTCTTT; CDR3aa: CASSVEDSGHTEAFF
j_gene: TRBJ2-7; d_gene: TRBD2; abundance: few; v_gene: TRBV7-2; CDR3nt: TGTGCCAGCAGCACCGTAGCGGGGGACCTCTACGAGCAGTACTTC; CDR3aa: CASSTVAGDLYEQYF
j_gene: TRBJ1-5; d_gene: -; abundance: -; v_gene: TRBV27; CDR3nt: TGTGCCAGCAGTCCCACGGGGCTCAATTCAGCCCAGCATTTT; CDR3aa: CASSPTGLNSAQHF
j_gene: TRBJ1-1; d_gene: TRBD1; abundance: few; v_gene: TRBV5-6; CDR3nt: TGTGCCAGCAGCTTCTTTGACAGGGGAACTGAAGCTTTCTTT; CDR3aa: CASSFFDRGTEAFF
j_gene: TRBJ2-2; d_gene: -; abundance: -; v_gene: TRBV12-3/TRBV12-4; CDR3nt: TGTGCCAGCAGGGAATTGGGGAGCACCGGGGAGCTGTTTTTT; CDR3aa: CASRELGSTGELFF
j_gene: TRBJ2-2; d_gene: -; abundance: few; v_gene: TRBV20-1; CDR3nt: TGCAGTTGTGCACCGCAGAACACCGGGGAGCTGTTTTTT; CDR3aa: CSCAPQNTGELFF
j_gene: TRBJ2-1; d_gene: TRBD1; abundance: -; v_gene: TRBV29-1; CDR3nt: TGCAGCGCACAGACAGGGGGCAATGAGCAGTTCTTC; CDR3aa: CSAQTGGNEQFF
j_gene: TRBJ2-1; d_gene: TRBD2; abundance: few; v_gene: TRBV6-1; CDR3nt: TGTGCCAGCAGACTAACTAGCGGGGGGTACAATGAGCAGTTCTTC; CDR3aa: CASRLTSGGYNEQFF
j_gene: TRBJ2-7; d_gene: -; abundance: -; v_gene: TRBV27; CDR3nt: TGTGCCAGCAGTTTACAGGGCGAGCAGTACTTC; CDR3aa: CASSLQGEQYF
j_gene: TRBJ2-2; d_gene: -; abundance: few; v_gene: TRBV5-6; CDR3nt: TGTGCCAGCAGACGATTTGGGTACACCGGGGAGCTGTTTTTT; CDR3aa: CASRRFGYTGELFF
j_gene: TRBJ2-7; d_gene: TRBD1; abundance: few; v_gene: TRBV12-3/TRBV12-4; CDR3nt: TGTGCCAGCACCGGGGACAGCTCCTACGAGCAGTACTTC; CDR3aa: CASTGDSSYEQYF
j_gene: TRBJ1-5; d_gene: -; abundance: -; v_gene: TRBV20-1; CDR3nt: TGCAGTGCTAGCGCCAGAGGGAGCAATCAGCCCCAGCATTTT; CDR3aa: CSASARGSNQPQHF
j_gene: TRBJ2-4; d_gene: -; abundance: -; v_gene: TRBV5-6; CDR3nt: TGTGCCAGCAGCCCCGCCGGAAGAAACATTCAGTACTTC; CDR3aa: CASSPAGRNIQYF
j_gene: TRBJ2-2; d_gene: TRBD2; abundance: -; v_gene: TRBV6-4; CDR3nt: TGTGCCAGCAGTGTGCTAGCGGGGGATCTCACCGGGGAGCTGTTTTTT; CDR3aa: CASSVLAGDLTGELFF
j_gene: TRBJ2-1; d_gene: -; abundance: few; v_gene: TRBV24-1; CDR3nt: TGTGCCACCAGTGACCCGGCCCAGGGGGGATCCTACAATGAGCAGTTCTTC; CDR3aa: CATSDPAQGGSYNEQFF
j_gene: TRBJ2-1; d_gene: TRBD2; abundance: many; v_gene: TRBV6-2/TRBV6-3; CDR3nt: TGTGCCAGCAATCCGGCTAGGACTAGCGGGAACTACAATGAGCAGTTCTTC; CDR3aa: CASNPARTSGNYNEQFF
j_gene: TRBJ1-4; d_gene: -; abundance: many; v_gene: TRBV7-8; CDR3nt: TGTGCCAGCAGCTTGGACTGGAATGAAAAACTGTTTTTT; CDR3aa: CASSLDWNEKLFF
j_gene: TRBJ2-2; d_gene: -; abundance: -; v_gene: TRBV4-2; CDR3nt: TGTGCCAGCAGCCAAGAGGTCTACAGCAGCACCGGGGAGCTGTTTTTT; CDR3aa: CASSQEVYSSTGELFF
j_gene: TRBJ1-6; d_gene: -; abundance: few; v_gene: TRBV20-1; CDR3nt: TGCAGTGCTAGAGATAATACGGCCCTCCTTAATTCACCCCTCCACTTT; CDR3aa: CSARDNTALLNSPLHF
j_gene: TRBJ1-1; d_gene: -; abundance: -; v_gene: TRBV20-1; CDR3nt: TGCAGTGTCCCATCGAGGCTGGCTGAAGCTTTCTTT; CDR3aa: CSVPSRLAEAFF
j_gene: TRBJ2-5; d_gene: TRBD2; abundance: few; v_gene: TRBV7-2; CDR3nt: TGTGCCAGCAGCGCAGCGGGGGCGGGGGCCCAAGAGACCCAGTACTTC; CDR3aa: CASSAAGAGAQETQYF
j_gene: TRBJ2-5; d_gene: -; abundance: many; v_gene: TRBV5-6; CDR3nt: TGTGCCAGCAGCTTGCGAGGGAACCAAGAGACCCAGTACTTC; CDR3aa: CASSLRGNQETQYF
j_gene: TRBJ1-4; d_gene: -; abundance: -; v_gene: TRBV20-1; CDR3nt: TGCAGTGCTAGAGTTGGAGCAACTAATGAAAAACTGTTTTTT; CDR3aa: CSARVGATNEKLFF